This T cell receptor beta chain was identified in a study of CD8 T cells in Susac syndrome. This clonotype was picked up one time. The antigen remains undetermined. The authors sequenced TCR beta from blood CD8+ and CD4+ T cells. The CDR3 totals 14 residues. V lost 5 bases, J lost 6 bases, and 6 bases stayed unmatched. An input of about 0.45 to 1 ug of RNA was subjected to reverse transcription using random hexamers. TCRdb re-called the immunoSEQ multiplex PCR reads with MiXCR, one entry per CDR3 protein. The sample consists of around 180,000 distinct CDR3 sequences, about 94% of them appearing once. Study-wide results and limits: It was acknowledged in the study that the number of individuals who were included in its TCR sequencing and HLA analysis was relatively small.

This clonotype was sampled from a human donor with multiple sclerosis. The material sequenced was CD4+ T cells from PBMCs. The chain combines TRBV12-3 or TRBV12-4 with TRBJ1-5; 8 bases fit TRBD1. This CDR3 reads CASSLDRGGQPQHF. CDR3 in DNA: TGTGCCAGCAGTCTAGACAGGGGAGGTCAGCCCCAGCATTTT.